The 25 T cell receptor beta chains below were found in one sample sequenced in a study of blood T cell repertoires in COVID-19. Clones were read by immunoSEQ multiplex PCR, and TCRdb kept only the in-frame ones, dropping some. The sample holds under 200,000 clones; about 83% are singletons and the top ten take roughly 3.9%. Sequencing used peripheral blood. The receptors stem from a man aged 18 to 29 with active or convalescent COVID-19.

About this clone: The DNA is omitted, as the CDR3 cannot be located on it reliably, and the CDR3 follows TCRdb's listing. The CDR3 protein is CASSSSTGWDTEAFF. The genes are TRBV27 and TRBJ1-1; TRBD1 was called by the table and not checked on the DNA. CDR1 MNHEY and CDR2 SMNVEV come from the germline V gene (reference sequence). 15 amino acids form the CDR3, both terminal residues included.

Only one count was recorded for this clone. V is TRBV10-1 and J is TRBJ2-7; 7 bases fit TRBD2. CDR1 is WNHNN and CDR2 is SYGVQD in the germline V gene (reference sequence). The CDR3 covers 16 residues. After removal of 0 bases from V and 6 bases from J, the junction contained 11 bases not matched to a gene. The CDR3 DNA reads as TGCGCCAGCAGTGAGTCGGAGGGAGGGACGCCTTCCGAGCAGTACTTC. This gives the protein CASSESEGGTPSEQYF.

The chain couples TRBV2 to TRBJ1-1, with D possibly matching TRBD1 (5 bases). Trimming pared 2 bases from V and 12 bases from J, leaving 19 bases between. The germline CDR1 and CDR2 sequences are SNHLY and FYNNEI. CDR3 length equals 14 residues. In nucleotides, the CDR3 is TGTGCCAGCAGTGAAACATTTAGCGGGGCCAGGACTTTCTTT. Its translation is CASSETFSGARTFF. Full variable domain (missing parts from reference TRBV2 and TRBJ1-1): EPEVTQTPSHQVTQMGQEVILRCVPISNHLYFYWYRQILGQKVEFLVSFYNNEISEKSEIFDDQFSVERPDGSNFTLKIRSTKLEDSAMYFCASSETFSGARTFFGQGTRLTVV.

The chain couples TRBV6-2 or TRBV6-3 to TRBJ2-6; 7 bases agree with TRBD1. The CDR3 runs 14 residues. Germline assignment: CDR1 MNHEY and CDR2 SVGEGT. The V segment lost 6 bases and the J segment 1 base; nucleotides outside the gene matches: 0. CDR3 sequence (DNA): TGTGCCAGCAGCAGGGGGTCTGGGGCCAACGTCCTGACTTTC. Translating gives CASSRGSGANVLTF.

Written as DNA, the CDR3 is TGTGCCAGCAGCCAGGGGCCCCCGGTTTCCTACTCACCCCTCCACTTT. Protein sequence: CASSQGPPVSYSPLHF. The V and J genes are TRBV9 and TRBJ1-6; tentatively, D is TRBD1 (6 bases). Per germline, CDR1 SGDLS and CDR2 YYNGEE. V gave up 4 bases and J gave up 10 bases, with 21 bases separating them. CDR3 length equals 16 residues.

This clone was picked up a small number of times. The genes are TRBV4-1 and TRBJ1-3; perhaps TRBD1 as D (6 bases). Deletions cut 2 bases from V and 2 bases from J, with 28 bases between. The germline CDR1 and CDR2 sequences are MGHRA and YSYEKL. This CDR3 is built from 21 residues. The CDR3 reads CASSQPLIRDTNKHAGNTIYF. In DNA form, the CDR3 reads TGCGCCAGCAGCCAACCCCTCATCCGGGACACAAACAAGCACGCTGGAAACACCATATATTTT.

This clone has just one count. CDR3: CASSFLTSDIYEQYF. The CDR3 DNA is TGTGCCAGCAGTTTCCTAACTAGCGACATCTACGAGCAGTACTTC. This chain connects TRBV2 to TRBJ2-7; TRBD2 agrees at 7 bases. CDR3 size: 15 residues. With 5 bases clipped from V and 3 bases from J, the junction kept 10 bases outside the gene matches. The germline V gene encodes CDR1 SNHLY and CDR2 FYNNEI.

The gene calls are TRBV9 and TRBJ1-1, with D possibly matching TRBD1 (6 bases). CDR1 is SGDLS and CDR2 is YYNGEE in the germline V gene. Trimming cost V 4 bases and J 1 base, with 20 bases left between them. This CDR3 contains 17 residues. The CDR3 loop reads CASSPELGGARNTEAFF. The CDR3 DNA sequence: TGTGCCAGCAGCCCGGAGTTAGGGGGGGCCAGGAACACTGAAGCTTTCTTT.

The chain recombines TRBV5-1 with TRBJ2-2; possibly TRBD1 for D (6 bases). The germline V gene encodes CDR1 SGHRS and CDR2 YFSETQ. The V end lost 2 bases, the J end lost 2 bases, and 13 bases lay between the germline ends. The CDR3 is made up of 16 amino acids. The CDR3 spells CASSFIRDTNTGELFF. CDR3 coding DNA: TGCGCCAGCAGCTTCATCCGGGACACCAACACCGGGGAGCTGTTTTTT.

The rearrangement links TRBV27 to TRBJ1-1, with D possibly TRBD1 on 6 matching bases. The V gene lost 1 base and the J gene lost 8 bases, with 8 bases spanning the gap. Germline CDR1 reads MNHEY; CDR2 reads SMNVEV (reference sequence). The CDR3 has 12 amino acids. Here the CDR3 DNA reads TGTGCCAGCAGTTTATTAGGACAGGAAGCTTTCTTT. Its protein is CASSLLGQEAFF.

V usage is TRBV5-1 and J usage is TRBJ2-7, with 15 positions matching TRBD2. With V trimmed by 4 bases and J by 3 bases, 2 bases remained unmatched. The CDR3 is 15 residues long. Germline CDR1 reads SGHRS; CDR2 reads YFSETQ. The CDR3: CASSKGLAGGYEQYV. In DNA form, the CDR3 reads TGCGCCAGCAGCAAGGGACTAGCGGGGGGCTACGAGCAGTACGTC.

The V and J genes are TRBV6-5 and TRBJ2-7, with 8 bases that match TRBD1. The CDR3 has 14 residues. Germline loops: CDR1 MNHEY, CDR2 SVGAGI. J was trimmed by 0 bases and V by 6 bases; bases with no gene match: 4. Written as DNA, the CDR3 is TGTGCCAGCAGGGGGACAGGAATCTCCTACGAGCAGTACTTC. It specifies CASRGTGISYEQYF.

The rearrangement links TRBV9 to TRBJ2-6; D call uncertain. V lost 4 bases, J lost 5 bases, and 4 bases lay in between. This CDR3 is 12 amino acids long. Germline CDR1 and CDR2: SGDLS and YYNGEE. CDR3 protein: CASSSRANVLTF. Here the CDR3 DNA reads TGTGCCAGCAGCTCCAGGGCCAACGTCCTGACTTTC.

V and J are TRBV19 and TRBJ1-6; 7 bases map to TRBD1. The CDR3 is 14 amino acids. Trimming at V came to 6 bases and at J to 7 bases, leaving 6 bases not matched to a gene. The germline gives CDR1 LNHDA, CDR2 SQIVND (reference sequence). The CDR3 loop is CASRPTGYNSPLHF. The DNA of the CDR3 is TGTGCCAGTAGGCCGACAGGGTACAATTCACCCCTCCACTTT.

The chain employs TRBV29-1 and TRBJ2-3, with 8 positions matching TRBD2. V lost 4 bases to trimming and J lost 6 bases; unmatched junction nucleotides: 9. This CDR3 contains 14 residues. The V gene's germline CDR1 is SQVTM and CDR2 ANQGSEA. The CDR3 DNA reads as TGCAGCGTTGCCCAAGCGGGAGTTACGGATACGCAGTATTTT. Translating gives CSVAQAGVTDTQYF.

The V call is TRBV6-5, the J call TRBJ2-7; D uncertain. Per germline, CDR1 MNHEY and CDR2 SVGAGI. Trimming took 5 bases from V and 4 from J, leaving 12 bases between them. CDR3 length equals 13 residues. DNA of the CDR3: TGTGCCAGCAGTCGCGGAATGGATTACGAGCAGTACTTC. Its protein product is CASSRGMDYEQYF.

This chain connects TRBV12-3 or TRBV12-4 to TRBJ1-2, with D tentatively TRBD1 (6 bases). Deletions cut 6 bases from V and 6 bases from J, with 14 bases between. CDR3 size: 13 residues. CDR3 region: CASRARGTDGYTF. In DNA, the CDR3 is TGTGCCAGCAGGGCCAGGGGTACTGATGGCTACACCTTC.

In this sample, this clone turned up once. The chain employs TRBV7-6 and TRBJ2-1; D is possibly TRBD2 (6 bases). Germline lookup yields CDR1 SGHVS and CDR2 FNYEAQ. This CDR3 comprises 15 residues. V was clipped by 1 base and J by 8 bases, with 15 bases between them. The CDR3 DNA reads TGTGCCAGCAGCTTAGATCCGGGAGCCGGGGATGAGCAGTTCTTC. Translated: CASSLDPGAGDEQFF.

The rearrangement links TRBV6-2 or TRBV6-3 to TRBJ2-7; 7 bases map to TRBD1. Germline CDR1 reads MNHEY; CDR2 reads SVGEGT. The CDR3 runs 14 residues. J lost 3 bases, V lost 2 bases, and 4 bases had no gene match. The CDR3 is CASSYGQDIYEQYV. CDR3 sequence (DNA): TGTGCCAGCAGTTACGGACAGGATATCTACGAGCAGTACGTC.

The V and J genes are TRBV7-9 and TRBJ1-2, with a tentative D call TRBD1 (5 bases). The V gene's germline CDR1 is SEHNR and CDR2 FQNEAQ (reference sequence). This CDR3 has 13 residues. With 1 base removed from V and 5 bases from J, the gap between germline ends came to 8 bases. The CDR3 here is CASSLGDSYGYTF. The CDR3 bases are TGTGCCAGCAGCTTAGGAGACAGTTATGGCTACACCTTC.

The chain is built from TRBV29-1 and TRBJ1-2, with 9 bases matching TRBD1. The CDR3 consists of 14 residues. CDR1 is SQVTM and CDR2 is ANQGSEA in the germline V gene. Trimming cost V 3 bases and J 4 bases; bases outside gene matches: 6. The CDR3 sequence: CSVEEGTGSYGYTF. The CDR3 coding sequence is TGCAGCGTTGAGGAAGGGACAGGGAGCTATGGCTACACCTTC.

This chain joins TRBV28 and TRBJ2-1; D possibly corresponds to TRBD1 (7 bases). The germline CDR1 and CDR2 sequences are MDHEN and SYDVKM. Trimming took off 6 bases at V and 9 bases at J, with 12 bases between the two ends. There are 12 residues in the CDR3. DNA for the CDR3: TGTGCCAGCAGCCAGGGGGGTAGTGAGCAGTTCTTC. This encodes CASSQGGSEQFF.

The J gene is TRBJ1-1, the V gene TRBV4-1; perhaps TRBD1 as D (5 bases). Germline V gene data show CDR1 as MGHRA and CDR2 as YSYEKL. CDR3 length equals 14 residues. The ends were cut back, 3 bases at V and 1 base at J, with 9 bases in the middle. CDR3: CASSQSQGNTEAFF. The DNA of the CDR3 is TGCGCCAGCAGCCAGTCCCAGGGGAACACTGAAGCTTTCTTT.

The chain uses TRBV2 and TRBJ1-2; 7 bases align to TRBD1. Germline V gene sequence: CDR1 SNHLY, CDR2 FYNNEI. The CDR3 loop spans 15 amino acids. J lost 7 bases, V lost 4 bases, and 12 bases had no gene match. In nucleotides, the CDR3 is TGTGCCAGCAGTGTACGGGACAGACGAATCGGTGGCTACACCTTC. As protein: CASSVRDRRIGGYTF.

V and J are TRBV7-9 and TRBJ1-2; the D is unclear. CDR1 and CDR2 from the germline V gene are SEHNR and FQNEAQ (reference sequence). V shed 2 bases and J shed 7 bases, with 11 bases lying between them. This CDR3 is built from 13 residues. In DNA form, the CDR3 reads TGTGCCAGCAGCTTAATGCAGGAAACTGGCTACACCTTC. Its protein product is CASSLMQETGYTF. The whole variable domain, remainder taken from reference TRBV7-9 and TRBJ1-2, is DTGVSQNPRHKITKRGQNVTFRCDPISEHNRLYWYRQTLGQGPEFLTYFQNEAQLEKSRLLSDRFSAERPKGSFSTLEIQRTEQGDSAMYLCASSLMQETGYTFGSGTRLTVV.